Shown below are 8 T cell receptor beta chains from a single sample sequenced in a study of blood T cells in healthy people across ages. PCR was performed a second time for about 7 to 11 cycles using a sample-barcoded 5' primer and a J-beta primer mix. TCRdb itself ran the 5' RACE reads through MiXCR, one entry per CDR3 protein. The sample contains more than 1,400,000 distinct CDR3 sequences, roughly 40% of which appear only once. Specimen: blood. The receptors come from a woman younger than 35 in good health.

V and J are TRBV20-1 and TRBJ2-5; perhaps D is TRBD1 or TRBD2 (6 bases each). The CDR3 spans 15 residues. Germline V gene data show CDR1 as DFQATT and CDR2 as SNEGSKA (reference sequence). Trimming left V 6 bases short and J 3 bases short, with 20 bases between. CDR3 residues: CSARLGGSREETQYF. CDR3 sequence (DNA): TGCAGTGCCCGCCTAGGGGGGAGTCGAGAAGAGACCCAGTACTTC.

There are a few counts of this clonotype. The genes are TRBV5-1 and TRBJ2-7, with a possible D match to TRBD1 (5 bases). This CDR3 comprises 15 residues. The V end lost 0 bases, the J end lost 4 bases, and 14 bases lay between the germline ends. Germline V CDR1 and CDR2: SGHRS, YFSETQ. The CDR3 sequence is CASSLESLGDYEQYF. In DNA, the CDR3 is TGCGCCAGCAGCTTGGAGTCTTTAGGGGATTACGAGCAGTACTTC.

The genes are TRBV5-1 and TRBJ2-3; maybe TRBD2 (6 bases). Germline V gene sequence: CDR1 SGHRS, CDR2 YFSETQ. Between the trimmed V and J ends, which lost 2 bases and 2 bases, there was a span of 12 bases. CDR3 length: 15 residues. The CDR3 nucleotides are TGCGCCAGCAGCTTAGCGGGCTTAAACACAGATACGCAGTATTTT. Its protein is CASSLAGLNTDTQYF.

This clonotype was detected a few times. The rearrangement links TRBV29-1 to TRBJ1-2, with D unresolved. From germline, CDR1 is SQVTM and CDR2 ANQGSEA. Between the trimmed V and J ends, which lost 2 bases and 0 bases, there was a span of 4 bases. CDR3 length: 12 amino acids. The CDR3 here is CSVESANYGYTF. The CDR3 DNA follows: TGCAGCGTTGAAAGCGCTAACTATGGCTACACCTTC.

The rearrangement links TRBV6-5 to TRBJ2-7; 11 bases line up with TRBD1. In germline, CDR1 is MNHEY, CDR2 SVGAGI. The CDR3 is made up of 16 amino acids. V lost 0 bases to trimming and J lost 2 bases; unmatched junction nucleotides: 3. In DNA, the CDR3 is TGTGCCAGCAGTTACTCTGGGACAGGGGGGGCCTACGAGCAGTACTTC. Its translation: CASSYSGTGGAYEQYF.

The chain couples TRBV25-1 to TRBJ2-6; TRBD2 is a possible D gene (6 bases). Germline CDR1 and CDR2: MGHDK and SYGVNS. The CDR3 extends over 18 amino acids. Trimming cost V 6 bases and J 0 bases, with 18 bases left between them. The CDR3, as DNA: TGTGCCAGCAGCGGGTTCCAATCGGGAGACTCTGGGGCCAACGTCCTGACTTTC. Amino acids: CASSGFQSGDSGANVLTF.

The V call is TRBV3-1, the J call TRBJ2-3; 14 bases fit TRBD2. From germline, CDR1 is LGHDT and CDR2 YNNKEL (reference sequence). Trimming cost V 1 base and J 5 bases; bases outside gene matches: 5. The CDR3 sequence is 17 residues long. DNA of the CDR3: TGTGCCAGCAGCCAAGGGGGACTAGCGGGAGCGGGAGATACGCAGTATTTT. This codes for CASSQGGLAGAGDTQYF.

The J gene is TRBJ2-1, the V gene TRBV12-3 or TRBV12-4, with 8 bases fitting TRBD2. Germline trimming cut 1 base from V and 2 bases from J; bases unmatched to any gene: 1. The CDR3 has 15 residues. The CDR3 is CASSLERGTYNEQFF. CDR3 coding DNA: TGTGCCAGCAGTTTAGAGCGGGGGACCTACAATGAGCAGTTCTTC.